One TCR beta chain is described in this entry. The data were taken from a study of blood T cell repertoires in COVID-19. The age range of participants was 18 to 89 years, with residence in about 25 US areas. The data were produced by immunoSEQ multiplex PCR, yet TCRdb's version contains in-frame clones alone and is incomplete. The repertoire includes 310,000 or so clones, 80% to 90% of them detected once, and around 9.3% sits in the top ten. The V gene's germline CDR1 is SSHAT and CDR2 FNYEAQ (reference sequence). CDR3 length equals 15 residues. V lost 4 bases and J 2 bases, leaving 12 bases between the germline ends.

This clonotype was sampled from a woman under 30 who had recovered from COVID-19. Sequencing was performed on PBMCs or T cells enriched from blood (not recorded which). V usage is TRBV7-7 and J usage is TRBJ2-1, with TRBD2 as a possible D gene (6 bases). CDR3 protein: CASSSRIAAYNEQFF. The DNA of the CDR3 is TGTGCCAGCAGCTCCCGAATAGCGGCCTACAATGAGCAGTTCTTC.